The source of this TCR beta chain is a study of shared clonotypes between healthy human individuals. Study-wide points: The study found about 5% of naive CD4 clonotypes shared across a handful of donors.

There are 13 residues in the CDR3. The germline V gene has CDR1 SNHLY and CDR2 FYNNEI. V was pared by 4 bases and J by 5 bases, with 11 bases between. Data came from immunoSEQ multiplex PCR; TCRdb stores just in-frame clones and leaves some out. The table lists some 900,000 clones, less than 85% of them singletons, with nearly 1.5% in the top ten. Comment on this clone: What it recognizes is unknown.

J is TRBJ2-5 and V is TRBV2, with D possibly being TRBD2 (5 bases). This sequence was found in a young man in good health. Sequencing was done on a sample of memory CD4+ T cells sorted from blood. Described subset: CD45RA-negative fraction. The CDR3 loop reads CASSARRGETQYF. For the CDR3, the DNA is TGTGCCAGCAGTGCCCGCCGCGGGGAGACCCAGTACTTC.